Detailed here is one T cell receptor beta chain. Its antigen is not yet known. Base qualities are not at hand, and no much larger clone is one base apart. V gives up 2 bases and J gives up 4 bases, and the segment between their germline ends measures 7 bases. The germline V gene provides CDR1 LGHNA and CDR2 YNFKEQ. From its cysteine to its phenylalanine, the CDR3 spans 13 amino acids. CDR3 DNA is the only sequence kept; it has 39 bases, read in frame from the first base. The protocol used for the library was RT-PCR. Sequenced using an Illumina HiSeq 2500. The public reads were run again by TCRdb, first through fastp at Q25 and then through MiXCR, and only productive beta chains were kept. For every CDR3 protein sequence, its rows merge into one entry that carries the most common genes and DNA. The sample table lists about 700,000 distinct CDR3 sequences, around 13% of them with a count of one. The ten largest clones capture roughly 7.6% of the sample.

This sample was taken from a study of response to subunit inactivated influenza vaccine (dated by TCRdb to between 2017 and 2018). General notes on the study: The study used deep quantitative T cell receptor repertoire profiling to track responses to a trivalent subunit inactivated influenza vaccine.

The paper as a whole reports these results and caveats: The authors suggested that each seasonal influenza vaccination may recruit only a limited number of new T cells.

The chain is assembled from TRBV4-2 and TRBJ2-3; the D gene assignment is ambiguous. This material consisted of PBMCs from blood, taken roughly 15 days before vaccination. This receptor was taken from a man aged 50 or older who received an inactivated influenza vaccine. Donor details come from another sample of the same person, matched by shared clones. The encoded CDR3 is CASSQTTADTQYF. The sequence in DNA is TGTGCCAGCAGCCAAACCACCGCAGATACGCAGTATTTT.